This T cell receptor (beta chain) was identified during a study of T cell changes during pregnancy in multiple sclerosis. The protocol was immunoSEQ multiplex PCR, while the TCRdb copy is restricted to in-frame clones and leaves out a portion. The sample lists roughly 40,000 clones, approximately 90% seen once, with less than 1.5% in the top ten. The germline V gene encodes CDR1 MNHEY and CDR2 SVGAGI. V gave up 0 bases and J gave up 7 bases, with 18 bases separating them. The CDR3 has 16 residues. The chain employs TRBV6-5 and TRBJ1-2; D is possibly TRBD1 (5 bases). Sequenced material: peripheral blood, taken before pregnancy. This receptor was taken from a female donor with multiple sclerosis, enrolled in a pregnancy study. The CDR3 loop is CASSYSGVERGGGYTF. In nucleotides, the CDR3 is TGTGCCAGCAGTTACTCCGGGGTTGAGCGGGGGGGTGGCTACACCTTC.